This TCR beta chain was sequenced in a study of cytomegalovirus exposure and HLA in healthy donors. Study results and limitations: Three CMV-associated chains proved CMV antigen-specific in vitro.

Trimming took 3 bases from V and 2 from J; bases not matched to a gene: 9. Germline V lookup: CDR1 SQVTM, CDR2 ANQGSEA. The CDR3 consists of 17 residues. Worth noting for this clone: As yet, its antigen is unknown.

Profiled with immunoSEQ multiplex PCR; TCRdb holds only in-frame clones, not every one. The sample lists 240,000 or so clones; more than 75% were seen once. Sequencing used PBMCs. This sequence was found in a woman between 25 and 40 years old in good health and CMV-seropositive. The genes are TRBV29-1 and TRBJ2-7, with TRBD2 identical over 14 bases. CDR3 sequence reads: CSVEGLAGVRGTYEQYF. For the CDR3, the DNA is TGCAGCGTTGAGGGACTAGCGGGAGTCAGGGGTACCTACGAGCAGTACTTC.